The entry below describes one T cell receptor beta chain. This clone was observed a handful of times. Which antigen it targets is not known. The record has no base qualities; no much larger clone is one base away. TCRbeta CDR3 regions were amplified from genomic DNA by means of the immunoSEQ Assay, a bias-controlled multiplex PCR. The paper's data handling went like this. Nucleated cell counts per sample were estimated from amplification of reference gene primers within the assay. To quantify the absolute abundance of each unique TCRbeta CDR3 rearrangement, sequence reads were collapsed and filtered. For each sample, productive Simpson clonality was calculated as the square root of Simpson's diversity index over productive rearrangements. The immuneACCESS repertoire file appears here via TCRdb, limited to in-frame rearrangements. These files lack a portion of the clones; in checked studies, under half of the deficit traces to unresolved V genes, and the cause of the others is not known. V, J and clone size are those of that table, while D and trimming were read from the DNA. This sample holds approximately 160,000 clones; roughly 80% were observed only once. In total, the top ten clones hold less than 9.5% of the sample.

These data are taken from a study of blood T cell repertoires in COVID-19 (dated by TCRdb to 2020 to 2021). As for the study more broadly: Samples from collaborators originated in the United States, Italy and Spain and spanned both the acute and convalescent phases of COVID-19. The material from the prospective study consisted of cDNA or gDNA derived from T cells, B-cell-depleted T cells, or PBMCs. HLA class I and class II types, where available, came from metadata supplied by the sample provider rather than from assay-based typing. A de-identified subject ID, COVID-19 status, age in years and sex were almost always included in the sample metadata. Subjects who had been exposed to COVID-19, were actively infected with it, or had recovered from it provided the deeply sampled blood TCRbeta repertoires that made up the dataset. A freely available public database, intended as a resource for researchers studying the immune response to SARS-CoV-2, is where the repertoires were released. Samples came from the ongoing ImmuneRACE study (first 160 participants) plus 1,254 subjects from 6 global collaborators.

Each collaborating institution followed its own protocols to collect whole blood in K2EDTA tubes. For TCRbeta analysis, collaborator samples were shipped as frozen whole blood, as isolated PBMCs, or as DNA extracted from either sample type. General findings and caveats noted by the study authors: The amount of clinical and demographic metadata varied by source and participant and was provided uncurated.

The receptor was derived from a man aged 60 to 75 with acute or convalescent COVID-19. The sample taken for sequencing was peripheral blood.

In nucleotides, the sequence is TGTGCCAGCAGTCGAACTCCGGAGACGGGGATCTATGGCTACACCTTC. Its protein is CASSRTPETGIYGYTF. This receptor chain uses TRBV6-6 and TRBJ1-2, with no confident D gene call. CDR1 and CDR2, per the germline V gene (reference sequence), are MNHNY and SVGAGI. Inclusive of the bounding cysteine and phenylalanine, the CDR3 is 16 residues long. Only the CDR3 part of the read is kept: 48 bases, read in frame from the first base. V is shortened by 5 bases, J by 4 bases, and the region joining them spans 20 bases.